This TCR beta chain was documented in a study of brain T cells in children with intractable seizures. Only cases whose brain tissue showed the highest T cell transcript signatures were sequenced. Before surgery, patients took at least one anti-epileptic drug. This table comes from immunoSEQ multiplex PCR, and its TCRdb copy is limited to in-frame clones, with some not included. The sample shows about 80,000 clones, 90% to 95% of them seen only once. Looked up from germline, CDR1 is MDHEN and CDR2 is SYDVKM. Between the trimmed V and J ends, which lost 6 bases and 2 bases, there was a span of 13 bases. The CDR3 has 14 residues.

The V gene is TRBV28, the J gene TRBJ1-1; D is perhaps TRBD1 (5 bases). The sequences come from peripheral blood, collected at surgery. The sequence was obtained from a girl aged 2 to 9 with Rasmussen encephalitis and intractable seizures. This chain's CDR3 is CASRDWQGNTEAFF. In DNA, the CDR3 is TGTGCCAGCAGGGACTGGCAGGGAAACACTGAAGCTTTCTTT.